The rows below give T cell receptor beta chains drawn from one sample of a study of monozygotic twins with inflammatory bowel disease. TCRdb re-called the 5' RACE reads and gives one entry per CDR3 protein, without DNA. The table lists some 440,000 distinct CDR3 sequences. Material for sequencing was blood. The receptors here all came from a human donor with ulcerative colitis or Crohn's disease, or a healthy co-twin of an affected twin (not recorded which). CDR3s include the opening cysteine and the closing phenylalanine or tryptophan.

>TRBJ2-6|TRBV6-5
CASSYSILSGANVLTF
>TRBJ2-1|TRBV16
CASSLLAAGNEQFF
>TRBJ2-7|TRBV18
CASSPPGQIYEQYF
>TRBJ1-2|TRBV3-1
CASSRLETYGYTF
>TRBJ2-7|TRBV7-2
CASSLGGHRFYEQYF
>TRBJ2-1|TRBV29-1
CIVRDILKREQFF
>TRBJ1-4|TRBV12-3/TRBV12-4
CASSTNMPALKKLFF
>TRBJ2-3|TRBV5-1
CASRPVLSTDTQYF
>TRBJ2-2|TRBV29-1
CSVGRLVPGELFF
>TRBJ2-7|TRBV5-1
CASSLTDSSYEQYF
>TRBJ2-2|TRBV4-1
CASSQGNQGNTGELFF
>TRBJ2-1|TRBV20-1
CSGSRLREYNEQFF
>TRBJ2-2|TRBV7-2
CASRPPSGNTGELFF
>TRBJ2-5|TRBV27
CASSLSQGSWETQYF
>TRBJ2-1|TRBV10-3
CATLPSGSGNEQFF
>TRBJ2-1|TRBV7-3
CASSLASGGMNEQFF
>TRBJ2-2|TRBV5-5
CASSLGWTGELFF
>TRBJ2-2|TRBV11-1
CASSFGFTGEDGSLWTGELFF
>TRBJ1-4|TRBV20-1
CSASGRPGRGGEKLFF
>TRBJ2-1|TRBV12-3/TRBV12-4
CASSLPTSGEQFF
>TRBJ2-2|TRBV7-2
CASTLAGVNTGELFF
>TRBJ1-4|TRBV5-1
CASSWNDGGEGEKLFF
>TRBJ1-6|TRBV27
CASSLSQVISPLHF
>TRBJ1-1|TRBV7-9
CASGGSGTEAFF
>TRBJ1-1|TRBV6-6
CAGKARGMNTEAFF
>TRBJ1-1|TRBV27
CASSLSTGEDEAFF
>TRBJ2-3|TRBV7-8
CASSLMISDSTDTQYF
>TRBJ2-7|TRBV6-5
CASSYQDRGAYEQYF
>TRBJ1-1|TRBV10-3
CAITKQGAGNIEAFF
>TRBJ2-1|TRBV15
CATSSPRGLAPEQFF
>TRBJ2-7|TRBV7-8
CASSPTGFGEQYF